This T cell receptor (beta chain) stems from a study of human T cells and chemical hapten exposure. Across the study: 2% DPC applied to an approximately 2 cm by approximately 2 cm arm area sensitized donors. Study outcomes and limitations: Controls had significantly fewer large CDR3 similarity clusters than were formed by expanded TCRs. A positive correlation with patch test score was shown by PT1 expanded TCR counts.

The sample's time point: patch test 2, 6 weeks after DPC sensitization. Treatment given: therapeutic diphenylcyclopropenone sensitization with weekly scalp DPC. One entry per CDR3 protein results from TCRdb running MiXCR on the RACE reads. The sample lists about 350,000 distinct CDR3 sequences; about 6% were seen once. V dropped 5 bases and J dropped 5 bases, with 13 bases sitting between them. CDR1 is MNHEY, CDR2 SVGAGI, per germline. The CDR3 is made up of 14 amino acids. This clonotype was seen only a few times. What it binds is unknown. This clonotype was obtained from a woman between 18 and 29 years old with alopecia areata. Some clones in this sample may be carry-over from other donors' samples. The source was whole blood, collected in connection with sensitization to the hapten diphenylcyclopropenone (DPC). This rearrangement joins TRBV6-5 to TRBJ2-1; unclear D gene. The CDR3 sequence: CASSEWGKDNEQFF. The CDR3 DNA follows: TGTGCCAGCAGTGAATGGGGTAAGGACAATGAGCAGTTCTTC.